Each of the 24 T cell receptor beta chains below was sequenced from the same sample in a study of blood T cell repertoires in COVID-19 (dated by TCRdb to the early 2020s). The library relied on the immunoSEQ multiplex PCR assay. TCRdb took over this immuneACCESS table, retaining in-frame rearrangements with V and J assigned. Such tables are incomplete; in checked studies, under half of the missing clones stem from an unresolved V gene, and the remainder is unexplained. This sample comprises 130,000 to 150,000 clones, around 80% of them detected only once. Clones ranked in the top ten supply 3.5% of the sample. Input material: peripheral blood. All receptors come from a man between 65 and 79 years old who had recovered from COVID-19.

The count of this clone is one. V gene TRBV10-3 combines with J gene TRBJ1-1, with a weak D call TRBD1 (6 bases). There are 15 residues in the CDR3. V was clipped by 3 bases and J by 6 bases, with 17 bases between them. In germline, CDR1 is ENHRY, CDR2 SYGVKD. The CDR3 is CAISERQADHPEAFF. The DNA of the CDR3 is TGTGCCATCAGTGAAAGACAGGCGGACCACCCTGAAGCTTTCTTT.

This chain connects TRBV5-6 to TRBJ2-2, with a possible D match to TRBD1 (6 bases). This CDR3 comprises 16 residues. CDR1 is SGHDT, CDR2 YYEEEE, per germline. Trimming took off 0 bases at V and 1 base at J, with 10 bases between the two ends. CDR3 coding DNA: TGTGCCAGCAGCTTGGACAGGGATTTGAACACCGGGGAGCTGTTTTTT. This sequence encodes CASSLDRDLNTGELFF.

The chain joins TRBV5-6 to TRBJ2-1; possible D gene TRBD2, 6 bases. This CDR3 is built from 16 residues. V was shortened by 1 base and J by 5 bases, with 16 bases between the two germline ends. The germline gives CDR1 SGHDT, CDR2 YYEEEE. The CDR3 sequence: CASSLFGERVHNEQFF. The DNA of the CDR3 is TGTGCCAGCAGCTTGTTCGGAGAGCGGGTTCACAATGAGCAGTTCTTC.

The chain carries TRBV11-2 and TRBJ2-7; maybe TRBD1 (5 bases). Germline-derived CDR1 and CDR2 are SGHAT and FQNNGV. The CDR3 covers 15 residues. V dropped 2 bases and J dropped 2 bases, with 13 bases sitting between them. The CDR3 spells CASSLSWGSAYEQYF. The CDR3 DNA follows: TGTGCCAGCAGCTTATCGTGGGGCAGCGCCTACGAGCAGTACTTC.

The genes are TRBV7-6 and TRBJ2-7; TRBD1 aligns across 10 bases. Germline loops: CDR1 SGHVS, CDR2 FNYEAQ. The V segment lost 5 bases and the J segment 5 bases; nucleotides outside the gene matches: 9. CDR3 size: 15 residues. CDR3 amino acids: CASSLEDRGTHEQYF. The CDR3 nucleotides are TGTGCCAGCAGCCTAGAGGACAGGGGGACACACGAGCAGTACTTC.

The chain carries TRBV5-5 and TRBJ2-7, with 8 bases matching TRBD2. CDR3 length equals 15 residues. V shed 3 bases, J shed 5 bases, and the junction held 10 bases outside the gene matches. Germline V CDR1 and CDR2: SGHKS, YYEKEE (reference sequence). CDR3 in DNA: TGTGCCAGCAGCTCCCCGGGGGGGGGCCAAAACGAGCAGTACTTC. Protein: CASSSPGGGQNEQYF. The complete variable domain, with remaining parts taken from reference TRBV5-5 and TRBJ2-7, reads DAGVTQSPTHLIKTRGQQVTLRCSPISGHKSVSWYQQVLGQGPQFIFQYYEKEERGRGNFPDRFSARQFPNYSSELNVNALLLGDSALYLCASSSPGGGQNEQYFGPGTRLTVT.

V is TRBV12-3 or TRBV12-4 and J is TRBJ2-5; unclear D gene. Trimming left V 1 base short and J 5 bases short, with 8 bases between. The CDR3 has 13 amino acids. This chain's CDR3 is CASSLGYGETQYF. CDR3 in DNA: TGTGCCAGCAGTTTAGGGTACGGGGAGACCCAGTACTTC.

The genes are TRBV5-8 and TRBJ1-1, with D perhaps matching TRBD1 (5 bases). This CDR3 contains 15 residues. The germline gives CDR1 SGHTS, CDR2 YDEGEE. V lost 4 bases, J lost 1 base, and 14 bases lay in between. CDR3 nucleotides: TGTGCCAGCAGCCGAATCCTTACAGGGAACACTGAAGCTTTCTTT. As protein: CASSRILTGNTEAFF.

The chain is built from TRBV15 and TRBJ1-2; perhaps TRBD1 as D (5 bases). Germline lookup yields CDR1 LNHNV and CDR2 YYDKDF (reference sequence). The CDR3 covers 15 residues. With 0 bases removed from V and 4 bases from J, the gap between germline ends came to 12 bases. The CDR3 reads CATSRDGGDAYGYTF. CDR3 DNA: TGTGCCACCAGCAGAGATGGAGGGGACGCCTATGGCTACACCTTC.

Here the CDR3 DNA reads TGTGCCAGCAGTTCGCTAGCGGGAGGGAACAATGAGCAGTTCTTC. Amino acid sequence: CASSSLAGGNNEQFF. The chain is built from TRBV6-5 and TRBJ2-1, with TRBD2 identical over 12 bases. The CDR3 totals 15 residues. In germline, CDR1 is MNHEY, CDR2 SVGAGI. V trimming: 4 bases; J trimming: 5 bases; junction bases outside the gene matches: 3.

The rearrangement uses TRBV7-9 and TRBJ2-5, with 10 bases lining up with TRBD2. CDR1 is SEHNR and CDR2 is FQNEAQ in the germline V gene (reference sequence). J lost 5 bases, V lost 6 bases, and 12 bases had no gene match. This CDR3 region has 16 residues. CDR3 nucleotide sequence: TGTGCCAGCAGAAATCTAGCGGGAGAATCGGAGGAGACCCAGTACTTC. The encoded protein is CASRNLAGESEETQYF.

J is TRBJ2-5 and V is TRBV5-1, with D perhaps given as TRBD1 or TRBD2 (6 bases each). The CDR3 length is 16 residues. Germline V gene sequence: CDR1 SGHRS, CDR2 YFSETQ. Trimming removed 4 bases from V and 1 base from J, with 17 bases in between. CDR3 amino acids: CASSMGASERQETQYF. The CDR3, as DNA: TGCGCCAGCAGCATGGGGGCTAGCGAGCGCCAAGAGACCCAGTACTTC.

The rearrangement joins TRBV5-4 to TRBJ2-2; 7 bases match TRBD2. CDR3 size: 15 residues. Germline CDR1 is SGHNT and CDR2 is YYREEE (reference sequence). After removal of 2 bases from V and 1 base from J, the junction contained 2 bases not matched to a gene. DNA of the CDR3: TGTGCCAGCAGCTTTGGGGGGGTGAACACCGGGGAGCTGTTTTTT. This sequence encodes CASSFGGVNTGELFF.

About this clone itself: In the same sample, other DNA sequences code for this CDR3. The V gene is TRBV9, the J gene TRBJ2-2; the D gene is possibly TRBD1 (6 bases). The CDR3 contains 12 residues. V shed 4 bases and J shed 6 bases, with 7 bases lying between them. Looked up from germline, CDR1 is SGDLS and CDR2 is YYNGEE. CDR3 in amino acids: CASSPGAGELFF. In DNA, the CDR3 is TGTGCCAGCAGCCCAGGGGCCGGGGAGCTGTTTTTT.

This sequence joins TRBV10-2 and TRBJ2-5; TRBD2 matches at 10 bases. This CDR3 has 16 amino acids. Germline values: CDR1 WSHSY, CDR2 SAAADI. V lost 3 bases and J lost 4; bases outside the gene matches: 8. The CDR3 nucleotides read TGCGCCAGCAGTGATGTCACTAGCGGGAACATAGAGACCCAGTACTTC. Its protein is CASSDVTSGNIETQYF.

This sequence joins TRBV10-1 and TRBJ2-3, with no clear D. V lost 0 bases and J 0 bases, leaving 10 bases between the germline ends. The CDR3 is made up of 16 amino acids. Germline loops: CDR1 WNHNN, CDR2 SYGVQD (reference sequence). This chain's CDR3 is CASSESGGSSTDTQYF. In nucleotides, the CDR3 is TGCGCCAGCAGTGAGTCCGGCGGTTCTAGCACAGATACGCAGTATTTT.

Note on this clone: Other DNA sequences in the same sample also yield this CDR3. The chain recombines TRBV6-5 with TRBJ2-2; 11 bases match TRBD2. The V segment lost 1 base and the J segment 7 bases; nucleotides outside the gene matches: 2. CDR1 and CDR2 from the germline V gene are MNHEY and SVGAGI. The CDR3 loop spans 15 amino acids. DNA of the CDR3: TGTGCCAGCAGTTACTTTAGCGGGAGGGGCGGGGAGCTGTTTTTT. Its translation is CASSYFSGRGGELFF.

The CDR3 sequence: CASSQEPAGVGTDTQYF. In DNA form, the CDR3 reads TGTGCCAGCAGCCAAGAACCTGCGGGAGTGGGCACAGATACGCAGTATTTT. This chain links TRBV4-2 with TRBJ2-3; 7 bases match TRBD2. Germline V gene lookup returns CDR1 LGHNA and CDR2 YNFKEQ. With V trimmed by 0 bases and J by 1 base, 7 bases remained unmatched. This CDR3 has 17 residues.

V gene TRBV2 combines with J gene TRBJ2-7; 8 nucleotides agree with TRBD2. The germline V gene has CDR1 SNHLY and CDR2 FYNNEI. The trim removed 4 bases at V and 0 bases at J, leaving 2 bases unmatched. This CDR3 contains 14 residues. The chain's CDR3 is CASSVTSVSYEQYF. CDR3 DNA: TGTGCCAGCAGTGTGACTAGCGTCTCCTACGAGCAGTACTTC.

The chain couples TRBV2 to TRBJ2-3; D is unresolved. CDR3 length: 16 residues. Germline V gives CDR1 SNHLY, CDR2 FYNNEI. V was trimmed by 4 bases and J by 1 base, leaving 15 bases between them. CDR3 amino acids: CASSGAVAWGTDTQYF. The CDR3 region has the DNA TGTGCCAGCAGTGGGGCAGTCGCATGGGGCACAGATACGCAGTATTTT.

The rearrangement joins TRBV19 to TRBJ2-1; the match to TRBD1 covers 7 bases. The V segment lost 5 bases and the J segment 0 bases; nucleotides outside the gene matches: 16. CDR3 length: 19 amino acids. Germline lookup yields CDR1 LNHDA and CDR2 SQIVND (reference sequence). This CDR3 reads CASSGGTRGQISSYNEQFF. CDR3 coding DNA: TGTGCCAGTAGTGGGGGTACGAGGGGGCAAATTAGCTCCTACAATGAGCAGTTCTTC.

The chain recombines TRBV6-6 with TRBJ2-3; 13 nucleotides match TRBD2. The CDR3 sequence is 16 residues long. Germline V gives CDR1 MNHNY, CDR2 SVGAGI (reference sequence). The ends lost 5 bases at V and 4 bases at J; junction bases unmatched: 6. CDR3 sequence: CASSPGLAGASDTQYF. For the CDR3, the DNA is TGTGCCAGCAGTCCCGGACTAGCGGGAGCGTCAGATACGCAGTATTTT.

The chain combines TRBV11-1 with TRBJ2-7, with 13 bases lining up with TRBD2. Looked up from germline, CDR1 is SGHAT and CDR2 is FQDESV (reference sequence). The CDR3 sequence is 14 residues long. V shed 4 bases, J shed 6 bases, and the junction held 3 bases outside the gene matches. CDR3 sequence: CASSSRLAGGEQYF. CDR3 DNA: TGTGCCAGCAGCTCAAGACTAGCGGGAGGCGAGCAGTACTTC.

CDR3 region: CAILNRTHSYNEQFF. As DNA, the CDR3 is TGTGCCATCCTTAATCGGACACACTCCTACAATGAGCAGTTCTTC. The chain employs TRBV27 and TRBJ2-1; D might be TRBD1 (5 bases). Trimming took off 10 bases at V and 0 bases at J, with 16 bases between the two ends. The V gene's germline CDR1 is MNHEY and CDR2 SMNVEV (reference sequence). This CDR3 spans 15 amino acids.